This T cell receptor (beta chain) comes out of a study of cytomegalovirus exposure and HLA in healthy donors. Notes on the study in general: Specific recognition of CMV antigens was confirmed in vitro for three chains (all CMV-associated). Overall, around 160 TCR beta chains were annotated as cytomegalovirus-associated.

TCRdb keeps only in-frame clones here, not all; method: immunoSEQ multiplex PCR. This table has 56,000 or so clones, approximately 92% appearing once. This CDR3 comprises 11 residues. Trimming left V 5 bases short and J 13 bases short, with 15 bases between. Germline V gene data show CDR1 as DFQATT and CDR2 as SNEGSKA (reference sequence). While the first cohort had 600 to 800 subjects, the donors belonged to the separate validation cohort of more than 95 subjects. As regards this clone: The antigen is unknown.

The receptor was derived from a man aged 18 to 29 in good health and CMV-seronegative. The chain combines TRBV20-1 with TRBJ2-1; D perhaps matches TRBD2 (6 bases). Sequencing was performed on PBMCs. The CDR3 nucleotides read TGCAGTGCTTCTGTCGGGGGTCTCCAGTTCTTC. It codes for CSASVGGLQFF.